These T cell receptor beta chains were read from a single sample in a study of T cell repertoires in cytomegalovirus infection. In TCRdb, the reads were re-called with MiXCR into one record per CDR3 protein. The sample lists roughly 720,000 distinct CDR3 sequences; about a third were seen once. Input material: PBMCs. The source is a human donor in good health (CMV status not recorded). Some clones in this sample may be carry-over from other donors' samples. The CDR3 runs from the conserved cysteine through the conserved F or W. D genes are given only for firm matches. Size values are once, few and many counts, or a class for expanded clones, and some rows have none.

TGTGCCAGCAGTTATGGGGGTGGGACAGGGAAGGGATCTGGGGCCAACGTCCTGACTTTC	CASSYGGGTGKGSGANVLTF	TRBD1	NA	TRBV6-1	TRBJ2-6
TGTGCCAGCAGCTCCTCCGCGGGGGTAGAGACCCAGTACTTC	CASSSSAGVETQYF	TRBD2	few	TRBV11-3	TRBJ2-5
TGTGCCAGCAGTCCGGGCGCTGGCTACACCTTC	CASSPGAGYTF	NA	NA	TRBV26	TRBJ1-2
TGTGCCAGCAGCTCCATGGGACAGATGAACACTGAAGCTTTCTTT	CASSSMGQMNTEAFF	TRBD1	NA	TRBV5-5	TRBJ1-1
TGTGCCAGCTCACCCGAAGTTACTGGACAGGGGATTGCGACTGAAGCTTTCTTT	CASSPEVTGQGIATEAFF	TRBD1	NA	TRBV18	TRBJ1-1
TGTGCCAGCAGCTTTAACGACGGCTACGAGCAGTACTTC	CASSFNDGYEQYF	NA	many	TRBV7-8	TRBJ2-7
TGTGCCAGCAGGACCTCAGGACTCGGCTACGAGCAGTACTTC	CASRTSGLGYEQYF	NA	few	TRBV28	TRBJ2-7
TGTGCCAGTAGTATCACCCCGATCCAGAACTATGGCTACACCTTC	CASSITPIQNYGYTF	NA	NA	TRBV19	TRBJ1-2
TGTGCCAGCAGTTCTTACGACAGGGTAATCTCAGATACGCAGTATTTT	CASSSYDRVISDTQYF	TRBD1	NA	TRBV28	TRBJ2-3
TGTGCCAGCAGGTCGACAGGGCGGGCCACTGAAGCTTTATTT	CASRSTGRATEALF	TRBD1	NA	TRBV28	TRBJ1-1
TGCAGCGTGGCCACAGGGCCCGCGGGCGAGCAGTTCTTC	CSVATGPAGEQFF	NA	NA	TRBV29-1	TRBJ2-1
TGTGCCAGCAGTTTACAGGGACCCGAGCAGTACTTC	CASSLQGPEQYF	NA	NA	TRBV28	TRBJ2-7
TGTGCCAGCAGATCCGGGTACTACAATCAGCCCCAGCATTTT	CASRSGYYNQPQHF	NA	NA	TRBV27	TRBJ1-5